This TCR beta chain was recorded in a study of blood T cells in healthy people across ages (dated by TCRdb to between 2015 and 2016). Concerning the study at large: In model experiments, roughly one uniquely barcoded TCR beta cDNA molecule per two T cells was captured by template switching. To avoid experimental bias, donors of different ages were spread randomly across the sequencing lanes. Using the same blood draw, the study looked at two additional independent replicas of 1 million unique cDNA reads for two donors, one aged 18 to 30 and the other aged 80 or older. Using deep sequencing normalized with unique cDNA molecular identifiers, the study measured how TCR beta repertoire diversity changes with age. The donors were divided into four age groups: young (average around 16 years), middle-aged (about 41), aged (roughly 66) and long-lived (around 80). The investigation overall reported the following: Because donor CMV infection status was unknown, age-related changes in expanded clonotypes were potentially confounded. The long-lived group showed more naive CD4+ T cells, fewer expanded clones and increased TCR diversity than the aged group, suggesting age selection. As age increased, observed TCR beta diversity per million T cells dropped in a roughly linear way, and a significant reduction was already evident by age 40. Estimates of total diversity based on one million sequenced T cells were regarded as lower bounds and as underestimates. A strong correlation was found between observed TCR beta diversity and the percentage of naive T cells measured by flow cytometry. Since profiling was done on bulk unsorted PBMCs, naive and antigen-experienced compartments could not be conclusively compared.

On this clonotype: It lacks a known antigen. Qualities for individual bases were not recorded, and no much larger clone is one base off.

The donors were roughly 40 Caucasian individuals from Russia, aged roughly 6 to 100 years, who were systemically healthy. Each donor gave around 9.8 milliliters of peripheral blood, collected into EDTA-treated Vacutainer tubes. PBMCs were isolated by Ficoll-Paque density-gradient centrifugation, with at least 6.5 million obtained per sample. Trizol reagent was used to extract total RNA from the PBMCs, yielding at least 5.5 micrograms per sample. The percentages of naive CD45RAhigh/CD27high T cells were determined by flow cytometry on a PBMC aliquot from every donor. Libraries came from 5' RACE. Instrument on record: Illumina HiSeq 2500. A second roughly 7 to 11 cycle PCR used a sample-barcoded 5' primer and a J-beta primer mix. A unique molecular identifier was introduced onto each TCR beta cDNA molecule by a template-switch 5' adaptor carrying 12 random nucleotides. Each sample yielded at least 3 million CDR3-containing paired-end reads. The Mint cDNA synthesis kit, primed by a TRBC-specific oligonucleotide, was used to synthesize first-strand cDNA from all RNA. All cDNA was treated with uracil-DNA glycosylase and then went through a first 18-cycle PCR with the universal primers M1SS and BC2_uni_R. As for how the authors treated the data: Each sample was normalized by randomly selecting 1 million high-quality reads, each carrying a distinct molecular identifier. Instead of being binned into consensus sequences, reads that shared molecular identifiers were thrown out. MiTCR, run with a Q25 quality threshold and the strictest error-elimination algorithm, handled CDR3 identification, clonotype clustering and error correction. Lower-bound total TCR beta diversity was estimated with a nonparametric unseen species model using Euler transformation. TCRdb handled the public reads itself, with Q25 trimming in fastp and clone calling in MiXCR, and kept productive beta chains. CDR3 protein duplicates are merged, each entry listing the most common genes and DNA. The V and J calls come from TCRdb's annotation, not from the publication. The sample table holds about 1.4 million distinct CDR3 sequences, of which roughly 60% were seen once. The top ten constitute roughly 6.3% of the sample.

CDR1 SGHRS and CDR2 YFSETQ are derived from the germline V gene. There are 17 amino acids in the CDR3, from cysteine to phenylalanine inclusive. This entry keeps only the CDR3 DNA: 51 bases, framed from base 1. V is pruned by 0 bases and J by 4 bases, leaving 6 bases of the junction without a gene match. Recombination linked TRBV5-1 to TRBJ2-3, with 12 central nucleotides matching TRBD2. Sequencing was performed on blood. The clonotype originates from a man younger than 30 in good health. The CDR3 reads CASSLASGRAEADTQYF. The sequence in DNA is TGCGCCAGCAGCTTGGCTAGCGGGAGGGCCGAGGCAGATACGCAGTATTTT. With all but the CDR3 taken from the reference TRBV5-1 and TRBJ2-3 genes, the full variable domain is: KAGVTQTPRYLIKTRGQQVTLSCSPISGHRSVSWYQQTPGQGLQFLFEYFSETQRNKGNFPGRFSGRQFSNSRSEMNVSTLELGDSALYLCASSLASGRAEADTQYFGPGTRLTVL.